A single sample is the source of the 23 T cell receptor beta chains below, sequenced in a study of blood T cell repertoires in COVID-19 (dated by TCRdb to 2020 to 2021). Library generation was performed with the immunoSEQ multiplex PCR assay. Here the immuneACCESS table is served through TCRdb, limited to in-frame sequences with V and J called. Missing clones are a known gap in these copies; in checked studies unresolved V genes cover under half, and the rest lacks a known reason. This sample gives roughly 100,000 clones in total; 80% to 85% of them show up just once. The ten largest clones add up to about 17% of the sample. Sequences were obtained from peripheral blood. These receptors came from an elderly woman with active or convalescent COVID-19.

The chain has TRBV5-1 and TRBJ1-1, with D perhaps TRBD1 (5 bases). Trimming took off 0 bases at V and 1 base at J, with 10 bases between the two ends. This CDR3 spans 15 amino acids. Germline CDR1 is SGHRS and CDR2 is YFSETQ. The CDR3 DNA follows: TGCGCCAGCAGCTTGGGTGGGGGGAGGAACACTGAAGCTTTCTTT. Translating it yields CASSLGGGRNTEAFF.

J is TRBJ1-6 and V is TRBV30; D gene uncertain. CDR1 GTSNPN and CDR2 SVGIG come from the germline V gene (reference sequence). This CDR3 is built from 15 residues. Trimming cost V 3 bases and J 4 bases, with 13 bases left between them. The CDR3 here is CAWRSMQAYNSPLHF. As DNA, the CDR3 is TGTGCCTGGAGAAGTATGCAGGCTTATAATTCACCCCTCCACTTT.

Written as DNA, the CDR3 is TGTGCCAGCAGCCGGGACAGGGGAGGCTATGGCTACACCTTC. This sequence encodes CASSRDRGGYGYTF. The rearrangement joins TRBV5-6 to TRBJ1-2; 10 bases are shared with TRBD1. The ends lost 4 bases at V and 4 bases at J; junction bases unmatched: 4. CDR1 is SGHDT, CDR2 YYEEEE, per germline. The CDR3 runs 14 residues.

The rearrangement uses TRBV7-3 and TRBJ2-2; TRBD2 agrees at 11 bases. The CDR3 is 14 amino acids. The germline V gene encodes CDR1 SGHTA and CDR2 FQGTGA. The J segment lost 8 bases and the V segment lost 5 bases, leaving 4 bases of the junction unmatched. CDR3 loop: CASSPSGGIGELFF. The CDR3 region has the DNA TGTGCCAGCAGCCCTAGCGGGGGGATAGGGGAGCTGTTTTTT.

The V and J genes are TRBV19 and TRBJ2-1, with a possible D match to TRBD2 (5 bases). Germline V gene sequence: CDR1 LNHDA, CDR2 SQIVND (reference sequence). V was shortened by 8 bases and J by 9 bases, with 23 bases between the two germline ends. This CDR3 has 15 residues. In DNA, the CDR3 is TGTGCCAGTTCGCCCCGGTTGCGGGTGGCAAGTGAGCAGTTCTTC. Amino acids: CASSPRLRVASEQFF.

In DNA form, the CDR3 reads TGTGCCAGCAGCCAATCTAGCGGGGGTGGGTACGAGCAGTACTTC. Translated: CASSQSSGGGYEQYF. This chain links TRBV4-2 with TRBJ2-7; TRBD2 matches 10 bases. The ends lost 2 bases at V and 4 bases at J; junction bases unmatched: 5. The CDR3 sequence is 15 residues long. The germline CDR1 and CDR2 sequences are LGHNA and YNFKEQ.

J is TRBJ2-1 and V is TRBV23-1; tentatively, D is TRBD2 (6 bases). TRBV23-1 has ORF status, its function being uncertain. This CDR3 has 15 amino acids. Deletions cut 8 bases from V and 3 bases from J, with 17 bases between. The CDR3 loop is CASLPGGSDYNEQFF. The DNA of the CDR3 is TGCGCCAGCTTGCCTGGGGGGTCGGACTACAATGAGCAGTTCTTC.

The CDR3 loop is CASSLGGDRTDTQYF. The CDR3 DNA sequence: TGCGCCAGCAGCTTGGGAGGAGACCGCACAGATACGCAGTATTTT. The chain couples TRBV5-1 to TRBJ2-3; unclear D gene. Trimming stripped 0 bases from V and 1 base from J, with 9 bases between. CDR3 length: 15 amino acids. Germline V gene data show CDR1 as SGHRS and CDR2 as YFSETQ.

The V gene is TRBV7-3, the J gene TRBJ1-2, with D possibly TRBD1 on 5 matching bases. In germline, CDR1 is SGHTA, CDR2 FQGTGA. V was pared by 5 bases and J by 3 bases, with 13 bases between. The length of the CDR3 is 14 residues. The CDR3 bases are TGTGCCAGCAGCCCCTCGGGACTCCACTATGGCTACACCTTC. Protein sequence: CASSPSGLHYGYTF.

This chain joins TRBV9 and TRBJ1-2; D is perhaps TRBD1 (6 bases). V dropped 5 bases and J dropped 2 bases, with 16 bases sitting between them. The germline V gene encodes CDR1 SGDLS and CDR2 YYNGEE. This CDR3 is built from 15 residues. CDR3 nucleotide sequence: TGTGCCAGCAGAAGAGAGACAGGTTCCAACTATGGCTACACCTTC. This gives the protein CASRRETGSNYGYTF.

The rearrangement uses TRBV5-1 and TRBJ2-5; D may be TRBD2 (6 bases). CDR1 and CDR2 from the germline V gene are SGHRS and YFSETQ. Trimming pared 2 bases from V and 1 base from J, leaving 15 bases between. The CDR3 totals 16 residues. CDR3 sequence (DNA): TGCGCCAGCAGCTTTTCGGTGGCGGGACTCCAAGAGACCCAGTACTTC. This translates into CASSFSVAGLQETQYF.

This clone is a singleton in its sample. The J gene is TRBJ2-5, the V gene TRBV6-2 or TRBV6-3, with D hard to call. Germline CDR1 and CDR2: MNHEY and SVGEGT. The CDR3 extends over 13 amino acids. V was pared by 6 bases and J by 5 bases, with 13 bases between. This chain's CDR3 is CASSAGEPETQYF. CDR3 coding DNA: TGTGCCAGCAGCGCTGGAGAACCGGAGACCCAGTACTTC.

The genes are TRBV10-3 and TRBJ2-5; 9 nucleotides agree with TRBD2. The ends lost 1 base at V and 3 bases at J; junction bases unmatched: 0. The CDR3 consists of 14 residues. CDR1 is ENHRY, CDR2 SYGVKD, per germline. CDR3 sequence reads: CAISELAGEETQYF. The CDR3 DNA follows: TGTGCCATCAGTGAGTTAGCGGGGGAAGAGACCCAGTACTTC.

The chain links TRBV28 to TRBJ1-5, with 8 bases identical to TRBD1. The V gene's germline CDR1 is MDHEN and CDR2 SYDVKM. This CDR3 is built from 15 residues. With V trimmed by 8 bases and J by 6 bases, 12 bases remained unmatched. In DNA, the CDR3 is TGTGCCAGCTTGCCTGGGGGACAGGCCCTTCAGCCCCAGCATTTT. This encodes CASLPGGQALQPQHF.

The chain couples TRBV7-8 to TRBJ2-1; TRBD2 aligns across 12 bases. After removal of 5 bases from V and 6 bases from J, the junction contained 11 bases not matched to a gene. CDR1 and CDR2 from the germline V gene are SGHVS and FQNEAQ. This CDR3 spans 17 amino acids. The CDR3 sequence: CASSSIGTSGWVNEQFF. CDR3 nucleotides: TGTGCCAGCAGCAGCATTGGGACTAGCGGGTGGGTCAATGAGCAGTTCTTC.

The genes are TRBV4-2 and TRBJ2-1, with 9 positions matching TRBD2. This CDR3 comprises 16 residues. V shed 6 bases, J shed 6 bases, and the junction held 12 bases outside the gene matches. Germline CDR1 reads LGHNA; CDR2 reads YNFKEQ. The CDR3 loop is CASRPPGGGATNEQFF. The CDR3 bases are TGTGCCAGCAGACCCCCGGGCGGGGGGGCCACCAATGAGCAGTTCTTC.

The rearrangement uses TRBV6-1 and TRBJ1-1; D perhaps matches TRBD1 (6 bases). The CDR3 has 16 amino acids. The ends were cut back, 0 bases at V and 8 bases at J, with 19 bases in the middle. The germline V gene encodes CDR1 MNHNS and CDR2 SASEGT. For the CDR3, the DNA is TGTGCCAGCAGTGAAGCGCGGCAGGGGAGTAGGAGGGAAGCTTTCTTT. It is translated as CASSEARQGSRREAFF.

This chain links TRBV6-1 with TRBJ1-2, with D possibly being TRBD1 (5 bases). Germline lookup yields CDR1 MNHNS and CDR2 SASEGT. Trimming removed 0 bases from V and 4 bases from J, with 12 bases in between. This CDR3 contains 15 residues. The CDR3 here is CASSEARDPRYGYTF. The CDR3 region has the DNA TGTGCCAGCAGTGAAGCGCGGGACCCGCGCTATGGCTACACCTTC.

This chain uses TRBV12-3 or TRBV12-4 with TRBJ2-3; perhaps TRBD1 as D (6 bases). V was cut by 6 bases and J by 3 bases, with 10 bases left in between. This CDR3 has 13 residues. The CDR3 coding sequence is TGTGCCAGCAGACAGGGTACTACAGATACGCAGTATTTT. Translation gives CASRQGTTDTQYF.

The V call is TRBV6-6, the J call TRBJ2-7; 7 nucleotides align to TRBD1. CDR3 length equals 15 residues. Trimming removed 0 bases from V and 2 bases from J; junction bases left unmatched: 4. From germline, CDR1 is MNHNY and CDR2 SVGAGI (reference sequence). The chain's CDR3 is CASSYSGGDPYEQYF. For the CDR3, the DNA is TGTGCCAGCAGTTACTCAGGGGGCGACCCCTACGAGCAGTACTTC.

The chain has TRBV19 and TRBJ2-7; TRBD2 agrees at 7 bases. The CDR3 has 15 residues. The junction had 7 bases not matched to a gene; V was cut back by 4 bases and J by 1 base. CDR1 and CDR2 from the germline V gene are LNHDA and SQIVND (reference sequence). CDR3 protein: CASSTRTRGSYEQYF. Here the CDR3 DNA reads TGTGCCAGTAGTACCCGGACTAGGGGATCCTACGAGCAGTACTTC.

The J gene is TRBJ2-7, the V gene TRBV7-9, with D hard to call. The CDR3 consists of 13 residues. V was cut by 5 bases and J by 0 bases, with 8 bases left in between. The germline V gene encodes CDR1 SEHNR and CDR2 FQNEAQ (reference sequence). In DNA form, the CDR3 reads TGTGCCAGCAGCCTAGGAGCCTCCTACGAGCAGTACTTC. Protein sequence: CASSLGASYEQYF.

There are a few counts of this clone. The chain is built from TRBV20-1 and TRBJ1-1; 10 bases are a match to TRBD1. The V segment lost 5 bases and the J segment 14 bases; nucleotides outside the gene matches: 8. This CDR3 is built from 11 residues. The V gene's germline CDR1 is DFQATT and CDR2 SNEGSKA (reference sequence). CDR3 DNA: TGCAGTGCTGCTCGGACAGGGGGGCTCTTCTTT. This translates into CSAARTGGLFF.